The 31 T cell receptor beta chains below come from one sample, sequenced in a study of cytomegalovirus exposure and HLA in healthy donors. TCRdb's table, derived via immunoSEQ multiplex PCR, lists solely in-frame clones and lacks some. The sample lists more than 150,000 clones; over 65% were seen once. Sequencing input: PBMCs. The receptors here all came from a man younger than 30 in good health and CMV-seropositive.

In this sample, this clone turned up once. The chain recombines TRBV23-1 with TRBJ2-3, with a possible D match to TRBD1 (5 bases). TRBV23-1 qualifies as an ORF whose function is uncertain. The CDR3 is made up of 16 amino acids. The V end was cut by 4 bases, the J end by 0 bases, with 14 bases between. In DNA form, the CDR3 reads TGCGCCAGCAGTCCCCCTGGGGCTCTTAGCACAGATACGCAGTATTTT. Protein product: CASSPPGALSTDTQYF.

The chain is built from TRBV6-5 and TRBJ1-5, with D maybe TRBD1 (6 bases). This CDR3 is 14 amino acids long. The germline V and J ends were trimmed by 6 bases and 9 bases, with 18 bases remaining between them. Germline V gives CDR1 MNHEY, CDR2 SVGAGI. CDR3 residues: CASRRKGDGLPQHF. In DNA, the CDR3 is TGTGCCAGCAGGCGTAAGGGGGACGGGTTGCCCCAGCATTTT.

This chain links TRBV9 with TRBJ2-7; 8 bases line up with TRBD1. The V gene end was trimmed by 3 bases and the J gene end by 2 bases; junction bases not matched to a gene: 25. The length of the CDR3 is 21 residues. Per the germline V gene, CDR1 is SGDLS and CDR2 is YYNGEE. This CDR3 is CASSANQGAGTVHPRPYEQYF. CDR3 in DNA: TGTGCCAGCAGCGCAAATCAGGGGGCCGGGACAGTCCACCCCCGGCCCTACGAGCAGTACTTC.

This clone showed up many times. The junction differs from germline at one of its ends, possibly a read error. The chain is built from TRBV6-1 and TRBJ2-7, with 8 bases that match TRBD1. This CDR3 has 14 residues. The germline gives CDR1 MNHNS, CDR2 SASEGT. The CDR3 bases are TGTGCCAGCATTGAAGGTCGGACAGGGAGAAAGCAGTACTTC. It is translated as CASIEGRTGRKQYF.

The chain combines TRBV5-1 with TRBJ2-7; possibly TRBD1 for D (5 bases). V was pared by 0 bases and J by 2 bases, with 9 bases between. The CDR3 extends over 14 amino acids. Germline V gene lookup returns CDR1 SGHRS and CDR2 YFSETQ. The DNA for the CDR3 is TGCGCCAGCAGCTTGGTTTGGGGCCCCTACGAGCAGTACTTC. It specifies CASSLVWGPYEQYF.

The chain has TRBV30 and TRBJ2-7, with 13 bases that match TRBD2. V lost 5 bases and J lost 4; bases outside the gene matches: 8. Germline V gives CDR1 GTSNPN, CDR2 SVGIG (reference sequence). The CDR3 runs to 15 residues. CDR3 sequence reads: CAWAGTSGKGYEQYF. The CDR3 DNA reads as TGTGCCTGGGCCGGGACTAGCGGGAAGGGGTACGAGCAGTACTTC.

About this clone: The sample contains more than one DNA sequence encoding this CDR3. CDR3 DNA: TGTGCCTGGAGTACAGGGGTGAACACTGAAGCTTTCTTT. Protein: CAWSTGVNTEAFF. This chain uses TRBV30 with TRBJ1-1, with 7 bases lining up with TRBD1. Germline trimming cut 2 bases from V and 0 bases from J; bases unmatched to any gene: 0. Germline CDR1 is GTSNPN and CDR2 is SVGIG (reference sequence). This CDR3 is built from 13 residues.

The chain couples TRBV29-1 to TRBJ2-3, with D perhaps TRBD2 (5 bases). V lost 1 base, J lost 0 bases, and 8 bases lay in between. This CDR3 contains 14 residues. CDR1 is SQVTM, CDR2 ANQGSEA, per germline. The CDR3 DNA reads TGCAGCGTTGAAGCGGGCGGGAGCACAGATACGCAGTATTTT. Residues: CSVEAGGSTDTQYF.

The chain links TRBV4-1 to TRBJ2-1; 12 nucleotides match TRBD2. The germline V gene has CDR1 MGHRA and CDR2 YSYEKL. The trim removed 6 bases at V and 1 base at J, leaving 7 bases unmatched. CDR3 length: 17 amino acids. In nucleotides, the CDR3 is TGCGCCAGCAGGGGGGGGCTAGCGGGAGGGTCCTACAATGAGCAGTTCTTC. Its translation is CASRGGLAGGSYNEQFF.

The chain combines TRBV7-8 with TRBJ2-7; the match to TRBD2 covers 12 bases. Germline values: CDR1 SGHVS, CDR2 FQNEAQ. This CDR3 has 17 amino acids. The junction had 6 bases not matched to a gene; V was cut back by 0 bases and J by 3 bases. CDR3 region: CASSLALLAGGFYEQYF. The CDR3 nucleotides read TGTGCCAGCAGCTTAGCTTTACTAGCGGGAGGATTCTACGAGCAGTACTTC.

CDR3 bases: TGTGCCAGCAGCCCCTCGAGGAGCTCCTACAATGAGCAGTTCTTC. Translation: CASSPSRSSYNEQFF. V gene TRBV11-2 combines with J gene TRBJ2-1; D uncertain. Germline lookup yields CDR1 SGHAT and CDR2 FQNNGV. The CDR3 spans 15 residues. V was cut by 5 bases and J by 0 bases, with 11 bases left in between.

V is TRBV4-2 and J is TRBJ1-2; 7 bases are shared with TRBD1. Unmatched junction bases numbered 3, after V lost 1 base and J lost 4 bases. The CDR3 covers 14 residues. Germline CDR1 LGHNA, CDR2 YNFKEQ. CDR3 nucleotides: TGTGCCAGCAGCCAAGGGGGGACAGTCTATGGCTACACCTTC. It yields the protein CASSQGGTVYGYTF.

The genes are TRBV5-6 and TRBJ1-2; D might be TRBD1 (6 bases). Germline CDR1 reads SGHDT; CDR2 reads YYEEEE. This CDR3 is 16 amino acids long. V was trimmed by 2 bases and J by 8 bases, leaving 22 bases between them. The CDR3 region is CASSFRQASVLGGYTF. The CDR3 region has the DNA TGTGCCAGCAGCTTCCGACAGGCTTCTGTCCTTGGGGGCTACACCTTC.

The rearrangement links TRBV5-1 to TRBJ2-6; D not resolved. Trimming cost V 3 bases and J 2 bases, with 12 bases left between them. The germline CDR1 and CDR2 sequences are SGHRS and YFSETQ. The CDR3 loop spans 16 amino acids. CDR3 bases: TGCGCCAGCAGCTCCGAGCGAGGAGCTGGGGCCAACGTCCTGACTTTC. Translating it yields CASSSERGAGANVLTF.

The genes are TRBV7-2 and TRBJ1-2; 8 positions match TRBD1. Per germline, CDR1 SGHTA and CDR2 FQGNSA. V trimming: 1 base; J trimming: 7 bases; junction bases outside the gene matches: 2. The CDR3 runs to 13 residues. The CDR3 region is CASSLVTGGGYTF. DNA of the CDR3: TGTGCCAGCAGCTTAGTAACAGGGGGTGGCTACACCTTC.

This clone was observed a few times. The J gene is TRBJ1-2, the V gene TRBV19; 9 bases align to TRBD1. The CDR3 is 14 residues long. CDR1 is LNHDA, CDR2 SQIVND, per germline (reference sequence). V was pared by 4 bases and J by 2 bases, with 2 bases of the junction left unmatched. The CDR3 DNA sequence: TGTGCCAGTAGTAGGACAGGGGAGAACTATGGCTACACCTTC. It specifies CASSRTGENYGYTF.

This clone was picked up one time. This chain links TRBV9 with TRBJ2-1; 8 nucleotides agree with TRBD2. The V gene end was trimmed by 3 bases and the J gene end by 4 bases; junction bases not matched to a gene: 12. Germline CDR1 and CDR2: SGDLS and YYNGEE. The CDR3 spans 17 residues. The DNA of the CDR3 is TGTGCCAGCAGCGGTAACTTCCAAGCGGGAGTTTACAATGAGCAGTTCTTC. It yields the protein CASSGNFQAGVYNEQFF.

This clone has only one observation. Here the CDR3 reads CASFPGGYGYTF. The CDR3 region has the DNA TGTGCCAGCTTCCCGGGGGGCTATGGCTACACCTTC. The rearrangement uses TRBV9 and TRBJ1-2; perhaps TRBD1 as D (5 bases). The CDR3 length is 12 residues. The germline CDR1 and CDR2 sequences are SGDLS and YYNGEE. Trimming took 7 bases from V and 4 from J, leaving 11 bases between them.

Worth noting for this clone: A much larger clone lies a single base off, so this may be a read error. The CDR3 DNA follows: TGTGCCAGCAGTGGACTAGCGGGAGACACCGGGGAGCTGTTTTTT. Translation gives CASSGLAGDTGELFF. This chain connects TRBV6-1 to TRBJ2-2, with 12 nucleotides matching TRBD2. J lost 3 bases, V lost 4 bases, and 0 bases had no gene match. The germline V gene has CDR1 MNHNS and CDR2 SASEGT. The CDR3 totals 15 residues.

The chain employs TRBV7-2 and TRBJ2-7; D not resolved. Per the germline V gene, CDR1 is SGHTA and CDR2 is FQGNSA. CDR3 length: 13 amino acids. V was shortened by 3 bases and J by 3 bases, with 9 bases between the two germline ends. CDR3 residues: CASSFPNIYEQYF. DNA for the CDR3: TGTGCCAGCAGCTTCCCAAACATCTACGAGCAGTACTTC.

This sequence joins TRBV29-1 and TRBJ2-7; D is uncertain. CDR3 length equals 12 residues. V lost 3 bases to trimming and J lost 3 bases, with 9 bases between them. Germline assignment: CDR1 SQVTM and CDR2 ANQGSEA. The DNA for the CDR3 is TGCAGCGTTGACGGCGGAAACTACGAGCAGTACTTC. Encoded protein: CSVDGGNYEQYF.

This chain connects TRBV6-5 to TRBJ1-1; TRBD1 aligns across 9 bases. CDR3 length: 16 amino acids. J lost 0 bases, V lost 0 bases, and 2 bases had no gene match. From germline, CDR1 is MNHEY and CDR2 SVGAGI. This chain's CDR3 is CASSYSDRGVNTEAFF. The CDR3 DNA is TGTGCCAGCAGTTACTCAGACAGGGGGGTGAACACTGAAGCTTTCTTT.

The chain employs TRBV5-1 and TRBJ2-5; 7 bases fit TRBD1. After removal of 0 bases from V and 2 bases from J, the junction contained 4 bases not matched to a gene. This CDR3 contains 15 residues. From germline, CDR1 is SGHRS and CDR2 YFSETQ. In nucleotides, the CDR3 is TGCGCCAGCAGCTTGGATGGGGACAGTCAAGAGACCCAGTACTTC. It translates to CASSLDGDSQETQYF. The full variable domain, its missing parts supplied by reference TRBV5-1 and TRBJ2-5, is KAGVTQTPRYLIKTRGQQVTLSCSPISGHRSVSWYQQTPGQGLQFLFEYFSETQRNKGNFPGRFSGRQFSNSRSEMNVSTLELGDSALYLCASSLDGDSQETQYFGPGTRLLVL.

The V gene is TRBV5-4, the J gene TRBJ1-4; 7 bases are a match to TRBD1. The CDR3 runs to 15 residues. Looked up from germline, CDR1 is SGHNT and CDR2 is YYREEE (reference sequence). With V trimmed by 3 bases and J by 5 bases, 7 bases remained unmatched. Here the CDR3 DNA reads TGTGCCAGCAGCTCAGCCTCGACAGGGAATGAAAAACTGTTTTTT. The encoded protein is CASSSASTGNEKLFF.

The chain combines TRBV18 with TRBJ1-1; D not resolved. The V and J ends lost 4 bases and 3 bases respectively, with 6 bases between them. CDR3 size: 12 residues. The germline V gene encodes CDR1 KGHSH and CDR2 LQKENI. The CDR3 DNA is TGTGCCAGCTCACTGAGTCACACTGAAGCTTTCTTT. It yields the protein CASSLSHTEAFF.

The sample holds a few counts of this clone. The chain combines TRBV4-3 with TRBJ2-5; 12 bases align to TRBD2. Germline lookup yields CDR1 LGHNA and CDR2 YSLEER. Unmatched junction bases numbered 25, after V lost 6 bases and J lost 11 bases. This CDR3 contains 19 residues. The CDR3 DNA reads TGCGCCAGCAGTTCCGGGACAGGGACCGGACTAGCGGGAACAAGACCTCAGTACTTC. It is translated as CASSSGTGTGLAGTRPQYF.

The chain is built from TRBV7-8 and TRBJ1-5, with 10 bases identical to TRBD1. V was pared by 5 bases and J by 1 base, with 8 bases of the junction left unmatched. This CDR3 comprises 17 residues. The germline CDR1 and CDR2 sequences are SGHVS and FQNEAQ. The CDR3 DNA reads as TGTGCCAGCAGCACAGCCGACAGGGGGCTAAGCAATCAGCCCCAGCATTTT. Its translation: CASSTADRGLSNQPQHF.

Only one count was recorded for this clone. The chain carries TRBV9 and TRBJ2-7, with TRBD1 matching 7 bases. Germline V gene sequence: CDR1 SGDLS, CDR2 YYNGEE. Unmatched junction bases numbered 2, after V lost 0 bases and J lost 5 bases. The CDR3 has 13 amino acids. The CDR3 coding sequence is TGTGCCAGCAGCGTAGTAACAGGGGACGAGCAGTACTTC. Translating it yields CASSVVTGDEQYF.

This chain joins TRBV7-2 and TRBJ1-5, with a tentative D call TRBD1 (6 bases). This CDR3 has 17 residues. In germline, CDR1 is SGHTA, CDR2 FQGNSA. V was shortened by 4 bases and J by 5 bases, with 21 bases between the two germline ends. The CDR3 region is CASSSPFGRGNDQPQHF. CDR3 DNA sequence: TGTGCCAGCAGCTCCCCCTTCGGGAGGGGGAACGATCAGCCCCAGCATTTT.

The V call is TRBV11-2, the J call TRBJ2-1, with 8 bases fitting TRBD2. Germline values: CDR1 SGHAT, CDR2 FQNNGV. V was clipped by 5 bases and J by 4 bases; unmatched bases: 10. This CDR3 is 16 amino acids long. Here the CDR3 DNA reads TGTGCCAGCAGCCCCTTGGCGGGAGGCTCATACAATGAGCAGTTCTTC. Residues: CASSPLAGGSYNEQFF.

The CDR3 protein is CALEHSGSPYNEQFF. CDR3 in DNA: TGTGCCCTGGAACATAGCGGGAGCCCCTACAATGAGCAGTTCTTC. The J gene is TRBJ2-1, the V gene TRBV30, with 9 bases aligning to TRBD2. Germline CDR1 reads GTSNPN; CDR2 reads SVGIG (reference sequence). The CDR3 consists of 15 residues. J lost 2 bases, V lost 8 bases, and 10 bases had no gene match. Supplemented by reference TRBV30 and TRBJ2-1, the full variable domain reads SQTIHQWPATLVQPVGSPLSLECTVEGTSNPNLYWYRQAAGRGLQLLFYSVGIGQISSEVPQNLSASRPQDRQFILSSKKLLLSDSGFYLCALEHSGSPYNEQFFGPGTRLTVL.